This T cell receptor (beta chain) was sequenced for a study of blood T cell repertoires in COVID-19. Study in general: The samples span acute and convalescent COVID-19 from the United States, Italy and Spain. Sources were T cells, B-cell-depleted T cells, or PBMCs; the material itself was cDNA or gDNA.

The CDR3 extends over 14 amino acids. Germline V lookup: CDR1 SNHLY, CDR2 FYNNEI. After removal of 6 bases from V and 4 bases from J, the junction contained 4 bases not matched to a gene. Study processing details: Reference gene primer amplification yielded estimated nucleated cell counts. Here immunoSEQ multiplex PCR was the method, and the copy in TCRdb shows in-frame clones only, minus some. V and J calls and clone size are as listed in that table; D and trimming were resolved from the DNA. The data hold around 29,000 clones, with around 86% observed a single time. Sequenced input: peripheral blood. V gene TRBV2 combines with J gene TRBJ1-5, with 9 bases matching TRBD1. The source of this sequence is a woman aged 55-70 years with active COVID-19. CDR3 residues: CASSRDRDNQPQHF. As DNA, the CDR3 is TGTGCCAGCAGCCGGGACAGGGATAATCAGCCCCAGCATTTT.